These 26 T cell receptor beta chains were all obtained from the same sample, sequenced in a study of radiotherapy plus CTLA-4 blockade in lung cancer. Repertoires were generated with immunoSEQ multiplex PCR, while TCRdb's copy carries only in-frame clones and drops some. The sample includes over 100,000 clones, approximately 77% of them seen just once. The sequencing here drew on peripheral blood, taken from a patient treated with radiotherapy plus ipilimumab. All receptors derive from a human donor with non-small cell lung cancer that progressed on radiotherapy plus ipilimumab. Some clones in this sample may be carry-over from other donors' samples.

This clone was seen only once. The CDR3 sequence is CASSLAKTQLSFNEAFF. Here the CDR3 DNA reads TGTGCCAGCAGCTTAGCGAAAACCCAACTCAGTTTTAATGAAGCTTTCTTT. The chain has TRBV7-2 and TRBJ1-1, with unresolved D. Germline-derived CDR1 and CDR2 are SGHTA and FQGNSA. This CDR3 is built from 17 residues. Deletions cut 0 bases from V and 7 bases from J, with 21 bases between.

V is TRBV9 and J is TRBJ1-4; D is undetermined. V shed 0 bases and J shed 0 bases, with 12 bases lying between them. The CDR3 runs 17 residues. CDR1 is SGDLS and CDR2 is YYNGEE in the germline V gene. CDR3: CASSVGDGRPTNEKLFF. DNA of the CDR3: TGTGCCAGCAGCGTAGGAGACGGTAGACCAACTAATGAAAAACTGTTTTTT.

This chain connects TRBV10-3 to TRBJ2-5; 11 bases align to TRBD2. Germline assignment: CDR1 ENHRY and CDR2 SYGVKD. This CDR3 is 15 amino acids long. The V and J ends lost 5 bases and 4 bases, in that order; junction bases with no gene match: 6. The CDR3 DNA is TGTGCCATCAGTCCCGGACTAGCGGGTATAGAGACCCAGTACTTC. Translated, it gives CAISPGLAGIETQYF.

The table lists this clone with a count of one. The gene calls are TRBV5-6 and TRBJ1-3, with TRBD1 matching over 8 bases. This CDR3 contains 16 residues. Germline V lookup: CDR1 SGHDT, CDR2 YYEEEE. Trimming cost V 2 bases and J 2 bases; bases outside gene matches: 6. Here the CDR3 DNA reads TGTGCCAGCAGCTTATATGGACAGGGTACTGGAAACACCATATATTTT. It yields the protein CASSLYGQGTGNTIYF.

This clone was seen just once. The J gene is TRBJ2-5, the V gene TRBV5-1; 9 positions agree with TRBD2. This CDR3 spans 18 amino acids. Germline CDR1 reads SGHRS; CDR2 reads YFSETQ. V gave up 5 bases and J gave up 5 bases; unmatched junction bases: 19. The CDR3 loop reads CASSRAIGQRGAGETQYF. The CDR3 coding sequence is TGCGCCAGCAGTAGGGCTATCGGCCAGCGGGGGGCCGGGGAGACCCAGTACTTC. The full variable domain, its missing parts supplied by reference TRBV5-1 and TRBJ2-5, is KAGVTQTPRYLIKTRGQQVTLSCSPISGHRSVSWYQQTPGQGLQFLFEYFSETQRNKGNFPGRFSGRQFSNSRSEMNVSTLELGDSALYLCASSRAIGQRGAGETQYFGPGTRLLVL.

The V and J genes are TRBV25-1 and TRBJ2-5; no clear D. The CDR3 has 12 amino acids. Trimming pared 3 bases from V and 5 bases from J, leaving 7 bases between. Looked up from germline, CDR1 is MGHDK and CDR2 is SYGVNS. The CDR3 reads CASSDGWETQYF. CDR3 nucleotides: TGTGCCAGCAGTGATGGGTGGGAGACCCAGTACTTC.

The chain employs TRBV5-1 and TRBJ2-5; tentative D call: TRBD2 (5 bases). This CDR3 region has 12 residues. V dropped 2 bases and J dropped 4 bases, with 6 bases sitting between them. Germline V gene lookup returns CDR1 SGHRS and CDR2 YFSETQ. The CDR3 spells CASSFAGETQYF. The DNA of the CDR3 is TGCGCCAGCAGCTTTGCGGGAGAGACCCAGTACTTC.

This chain uses TRBV27 with TRBJ2-3; D not certain. V was shortened by 11 bases and J by 2 bases, with 14 bases between the two germline ends. This CDR3 has 13 residues. From germline, CDR1 is MNHEY and CDR2 SMNVEV (reference sequence). CDR3 DNA: TGTGCCGCGCGCCGGGCGGACACAGATACGCAGTATTTT. Translated: CAARRADTDTQYF.

This chain joins TRBV18 and TRBJ1-2; D is unresolved. Trimming cost V 2 bases and J 5 bases, with 12 bases left between them. The CDR3 runs to 14 residues. CDR1 is KGHSH and CDR2 is LQKENI in the germline V gene. The CDR3, as DNA: TGTGCCAGCTCACCATTGGGTTTTGATTATGGCTACACCTTC. Residues: CASSPLGFDYGYTF.

This sequence joins TRBV5-5 and TRBJ1-1; possible D gene TRBD1, 5 bases. This CDR3 has 13 amino acids. The germline CDR1 and CDR2 sequences are SGHKS and YYEKEE (reference sequence). The V and J ends lost 4 bases and 8 bases respectively, with 15 bases between them. CDR3 in amino acids: CASSPLVRGEAFF. Here the CDR3 DNA reads TGTGCCAGCAGCCCCCTTGTTCGGGGGGAAGCTTTCTTT.

The rearrangement links TRBV9 to TRBJ2-1; D assignment may be TRBD1 or TRBD2 (5 bases each). The CDR3 contains 16 residues. The germline V and J ends were trimmed by 3 bases and 8 bases, with 21 bases remaining between them. CDR1 and CDR2 from the germline V gene are SGDLS and YYNGEE. The CDR3 DNA follows: TGTGCCAGCAGCGGGGGACCGGGATCTAAGGGCGATGAGCAGTTCTTC. This sequence encodes CASSGGPGSKGDEQFF. The full variable domain, completed using reference TRBV9 and TRBJ2-1, is DSGVTQTPKHLITATGQRVTLRCSPRSGDLSVYWYQQSLDQGLQFLIQYYNGEERAKGNILERFSAQQFPDLHSELNLSSLELGDSALYFCASSGGPGSKGDEQFFGPGTRLTVL.

The chain couples TRBV6-6 to TRBJ1-6; unclear D gene. The germline gives CDR1 MNHNY, CDR2 SVGAGI (reference sequence). The CDR3 extends over 13 amino acids. The V and J ends lost 6 bases and 6 bases respectively, with 9 bases between them. CDR3 residues: CASRGLRNSPLHF. The CDR3 region has the DNA TGTGCCAGCAGAGGTTTACGTAATTCACCCCTCCACTTT.

The chain's CDR3 is CASSFRDMDPYGYTF. In DNA, the CDR3 is TGTGCCAGCAGCTTTAGGGACATGGATCCTTATGGCTACACCTTC. V is TRBV5-4 and J is TRBJ1-2, with D tentatively TRBD1 (6 bases). In germline, CDR1 is SGHNT, CDR2 YYREEE (reference sequence). V was clipped by 2 bases and J by 5 bases, with 16 bases between them. The CDR3 has 15 residues.

The J gene is TRBJ2-1, the V gene TRBV11-3; D unclear. Germline V gene data show CDR1 as SGHNT and CDR2 as YENEEA. Trimming pared 1 base from V and 12 bases from J, leaving 13 bases between. The CDR3 consists of 13 residues. The CDR3 sequence is CASSLVFSSLQFF. The CDR3 DNA is TGTGCCAGCAGCTTAGTATTCTCCTCGCTGCAGTTCTTC.

The V gene is TRBV9, the J gene TRBJ2-3; D ambiguous. Trimming pared 3 bases from V and 9 bases from J, leaving 20 bases between. Per germline, CDR1 SGDLS and CDR2 YYNGEE. CDR3 size: 15 residues. The CDR3 coding sequence is TGTGCCAGCAGCGATCGACGTTCCGGGCCCTCCACGCAGTATTTT. Translated, it gives CASSDRRSGPSTQYF. The variable domain in full, with the rest retrieved from reference TRBV9 and TRBJ2-3, is DSGVTQTPKHLITATGQRVTLRCSPRSGDLSVYWYQQSLDQGLQFLIQYYNGEERAKGNILERFSAQQFPDLHSELNLSSLELGDSALYFCASSDRRSGPSTQYFGPGTRLTVL.

CDR3 bases: TGCAGCGTCGCCCCAGGGACTGAAGCTTTCTTT. This encodes CSVAPGTEAFF. The chain is built from TRBV29-1 and TRBJ1-1, with a weak D call TRBD1 (5 bases). The CDR3 has 11 residues. Per germline, CDR1 SQVTM and CDR2 ANQGSEA. V lost 6 bases and J lost 5, with 10 bases in between.

This clone was detected a few times. The V gene is TRBV28, the J gene TRBJ2-4, with D perhaps assigned TRBD1 or TRBD2 (5 bases each). Germline-derived CDR1 and CDR2 are MDHEN and SYDVKM. The CDR3 sequence is 12 residues long. The ends were cut back, 6 bases at V and 9 bases at J, with 12 bases in the middle. CDR3 DNA: TGTGCCAGCAGCTCGGGACCAGTCATTCAGTACTTC. It yields the protein CASSSGPVIQYF. The full variable domain, in which reference TRBV28 and TRBJ2-4 provide the parts outside the CDR3, is DVKVTQSSRYLVKRTGEKVFLECVQDMDHENMFWYRQDPGLGLRLIYFSYDVKMKEKGDIPEGYSVSREKKERFSLILESASTNQTSMYLCASSSGPVIQYFGAGTRLSVL.

In the case of this clone: At one boundary the junction diverges from the germline segment, which might be a read error. The rearrangement links TRBV7-7 to TRBJ2-7, with D hard to call. The CDR3 contains 12 residues. Germline CDR1 and CDR2: SSHAT and FNYEAQ (reference sequence). CDR3 coding DNA: TGTGCTAGCAGCTTAGATACCCACGAGCAGTACTTC. It translates to CASSLDTHEQYF.

The V call is TRBV29-1, the J call TRBJ1-1, with 10 positions matching TRBD1. This CDR3 region has 14 residues. The junction had 9 bases not matched to a gene; V was cut back by 6 bases and J by 5 bases. The V gene's germline CDR1 is SQVTM and CDR2 ANQGSEA. The DNA for the CDR3 is TGCAGCGTGGGTGTCCGGGACAGGGGTACTGAAGCTTTCTTT. It yields the protein CSVGVRDRGTEAFF.

This chain uses TRBV11-2 with TRBJ2-7; 7 nucleotides match TRBD1. With 6 bases clipped from V and 6 bases from J, the junction kept 8 bases outside the gene matches. The germline V gene has CDR1 SGHAT and CDR2 FQNNGV. The length of the CDR3 is 13 residues. CDR3 nucleotide sequence: TGTGCCAGCAGGATGACAGGGATTGGCGAGCAGTACTTC. It encodes CASRMTGIGEQYF.

The V and J genes are TRBV19 and TRBJ2-5; D tentatively reads TRBD1 or TRBD2 (5 bases each). Trimming left V 3 bases short and J 3 bases short, with 11 bases between. Per germline, CDR1 LNHDA and CDR2 SQIVND (reference sequence). This CDR3 is built from 14 residues. The DNA for the CDR3 is TGTGCCAGTAGTATCATGGGGGTTAAAGAGACCCAGTACTTC. Protein: CASSIMGVKETQYF.

CDR3 protein: CASSLASGGYYEQYF. The CDR3 nucleotides are TGTGCCAGCAGCTTAGCATCCGGGGGTTACTACGAGCAGTACTTC. V usage is TRBV7-3 and J usage is TRBJ2-7; perhaps TRBD2 as D (6 bases). Germline CDR1 is SGHTA and CDR2 is FQGTGA. The CDR3 is 15 residues long. The V end lost 2 bases, the J end lost 3 bases, and 14 bases lay between the germline ends.

The chain recombines TRBV9 with TRBJ2-1; D may be TRBD1 (6 bases). CDR3 length: 16 amino acids. Germline V lookup: CDR1 SGDLS, CDR2 YYNGEE. V shed 0 bases and J shed 5 bases, with 15 bases lying between them. The CDR3 region has the DNA TGTGCCAGCAGCGTAGCTAGCACAGGGTGGGACAATGAGCAGTTCTTC. Translation: CASSVASTGWDNEQFF.

This clone occurred once. This chain joins TRBV4-3 and TRBJ2-7, with no clear D. V was clipped by 0 bases and J by 3 bases, with 12 bases between them. The CDR3 is 15 amino acids. In germline, CDR1 is LGHNA, CDR2 YSLEER. The CDR3 is CASSQDIQAFYEQYF. The CDR3 bases are TGCGCCAGCAGCCAAGATATTCAGGCGTTCTACGAGCAGTACTTC.

V and J are TRBV2 and TRBJ2-3, with 12 bases identical to TRBD2. Losses at the gene ends were 4 bases for V and 5 bases for J; bases not matched to a gene: 7. The CDR3 sequence is 16 residues long. Germline CDR1 is SNHLY and CDR2 is FYNNEI. The CDR3 DNA follows: TGTGCCAGCAGTGGTCTAGCGGGGGGGACGGGAGATACGCAGTATTTT. Its protein product is CASSGLAGGTGDTQYF.

The chain joins TRBV29-1 to TRBJ2-6; 8 positions match TRBD1. Germline trimming cut 5 bases from V and 0 bases from J; bases unmatched to any gene: 6. The germline V gene encodes CDR1 SQVTM and CDR2 ANQGSEA. The CDR3 totals 16 residues. The CDR3 sequence: CSVSGTGVSGANVLTF. The CDR3 DNA reads as TGCAGCGTTTCCGGGACAGGCGTCTCTGGGGCCAACGTCCTGACTTTC.